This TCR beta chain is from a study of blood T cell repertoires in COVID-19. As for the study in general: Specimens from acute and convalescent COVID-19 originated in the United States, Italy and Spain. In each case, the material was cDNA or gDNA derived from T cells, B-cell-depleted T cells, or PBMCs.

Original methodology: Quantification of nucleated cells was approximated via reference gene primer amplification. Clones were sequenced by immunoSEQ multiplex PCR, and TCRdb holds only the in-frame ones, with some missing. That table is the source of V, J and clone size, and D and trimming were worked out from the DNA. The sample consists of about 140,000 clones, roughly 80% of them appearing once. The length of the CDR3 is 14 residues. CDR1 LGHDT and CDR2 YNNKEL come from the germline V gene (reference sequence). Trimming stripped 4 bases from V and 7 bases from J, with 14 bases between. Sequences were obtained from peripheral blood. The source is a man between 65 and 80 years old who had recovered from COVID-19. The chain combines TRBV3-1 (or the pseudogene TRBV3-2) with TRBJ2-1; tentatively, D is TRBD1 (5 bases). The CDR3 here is CASSRSDKGNEQFF. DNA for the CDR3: TGTGCCAGCAGCCGATCGGACAAGGGTAATGAGCAGTTCTTC.